This T cell receptor beta chain is from a study of regulatory T cells in long-lasting Graves disease. General observations from the study: Persistent Graves' patients showed less TCR diversity than newly diagnosed patients showed. Preferential use of TRBV28, TRBJ1-2 and TRBJ2-5 was seen in persistent disease.

Time point given: persistent/refractory GD, antithyroid drugs over 5 years with positive TRAb. Generation of the TCR library employed RNA extracted from PBMCs. Graves' disease was diagnosed by American Thyroid Association guidelines. This clonotype was detected many times. Its antigen is still unknown. CDR1 and CDR2 (germline): MDHEN, SYDVKM. V shed 8 bases and J shed 5 bases, with 18 bases lying between them. CDR3 length: 15 amino acids. Building the TCR beta libraries relied on iRepertoire HTBI primers, and CDR3 regions underwent Arm-PCR. TCRdb reprocessed the multiplex PCR reads via MiXCR and lists one record per CDR3 protein. The table shows about 460,000 distinct CDR3 sequences, with around a fifth occurring only once.

This clonotype originated in a female donor with Graves disease. The chain uses TRBV28 and TRBJ2-2; D tentatively reads TRBD1 or TRBD2 (7 bases each). This specimen was peripheral blood mononuclear cells (PBMCs), taken when the disease was refractory, from a patient treated with antithyroid drugs. The CDR3 region has the DNA TGTGCCAGCCGAATGGGAGGGGGCCGGACCGGGGAGCTGTTTTTT. Translated: CASRMGGGRTGELFF.